These T cell receptor beta chains were read from a single sample in a study of T cell responses to AZD1222 COVID-19 vaccine. TCRdb keeps only in-frame clones here, not all; method: immunoSEQ multiplex PCR. The sample has 150,000 or so clones, about nine tenths seen once. The specimen comprised peripheral blood, sampled on day 0 of AZD1222 vaccination. Receptor source: an adult in good health. Each CDR3 is given with its conserved first and last residue. A D gene is named only where the DNA matches it firmly. Only part of the rows carry a size: once, few, many, or a class if the clone is expanded.

clone_size: .
v_call: TRBV18
j_call: TRBJ1-1
d_call: TRBD1
cdr3_aa: CASSPRVGQGVTEAFF
cdr3_nt: TGTGCCAGCTCACCTCGGGTTGGCCAGGGGGTCACTGAAGCTTTCTTT

clone_size: .
v_call: TRBV29-1
j_call: TRBJ1-6
d_call: .
cdr3_aa: CSAAEGQRNSPLHF
cdr3_nt: TGCAGCGCCGCGGAGGGCCAGCGAAATTCACCCCTCCACTTT

clone_size: once
v_call: TRBV6-1
j_call: TRBJ1-1
d_call: .
cdr3_aa: CASSEALGFTEAFF
cdr3_nt: TGTGCCAGCAGTGAAGCTCTGGGTTTCACTGAAGCTTTCTTT

clone_size: .
v_call: TRBV20-1
j_call: TRBJ1-1
d_call: .
cdr3_aa: CSAGLTEAFF
cdr3_nt: TGCAGTGCTGGGCTCACTGAAGCTTTCTTT

clone_size: .
v_call: TRBV27
j_call: TRBJ1-6
d_call: TRBD1
cdr3_aa: CASSWDRPSNSPLHF
cdr3_nt: TGTGCCAGCAGCTGGGACAGGCCCTCTAATTCACCCCTCCACTTT

clone_size: .
v_call: TRBV19
j_call: TRBJ1-6
d_call: TRBD1
cdr3_aa: CASSITAGQGDNSPLHF
cdr3_nt: TGTGCCAGTAGTATAACGGCGGGACAGGGAGATAATTCACCCCTCCACTTT

clone_size: .
v_call: TRBV5-1
j_call: TRBJ1-2
d_call: .
cdr3_aa: CASSPGEDGYTF
cdr3_nt: TGCGCCAGCAGCCCCGGAGAAGATGGCTACACCTTC

clone_size: .
v_call: TRBV28
j_call: TRBJ1-5
d_call: TRBD1
cdr3_aa: CASSSGQGNQPQHF
cdr3_nt: TGTGCCAGCAGTTCGGGACAGGGCAATCAGCCCCAGCATTTT

clone_size: .
v_call: TRBV15
j_call: TRBJ2-7
d_call: .
cdr3_aa: CATSRKARTYEQYF
cdr3_nt: TGTGCCACCAGCAGAAAGGCAAGAACCTACGAGCAGTACTTC

clone_size: once
v_call: TRBV19
j_call: TRBJ1-6
d_call: .
cdr3_aa: CASSLDGIYNSPLHF
cdr3_nt: TGTGCCAGTAGTCTAGACGGGATTTATAATTCACCCCTCCACTTT

clone_size: .
v_call: TRBV19
j_call: TRBJ2-3
d_call: TRBD2
cdr3_aa: CASRPLSGGTDTQYF
cdr3_nt: TGTGCCAGTAGACCCCTGAGCGGGGGCACAGATACGCAGTATTTT

clone_size: .
v_call: TRBV5-1
j_call: TRBJ2-2
d_call: .
cdr3_aa: CASSSGGRTGELFF
cdr3_nt: TGCGCCAGCAGCTCCGGGGGGCGCACCGGGGAGCTGTTTTTT

clone_size: .
v_call: TRBV14
j_call: TRBJ1-2
d_call: TRBD1
cdr3_aa: CASSRDRGRLNYGYTF
cdr3_nt: TGTGCCAGCAGCAGGGACAGGGGGCGCCTTAACTATGGCTACACCTTC

clone_size: once
v_call: TRBV7-3
j_call: TRBJ2-1
d_call: TRBD2
cdr3_aa: CASSLIAGGFTYNEQFF
cdr3_nt: TGTGCCAGCAGCTTAATAGCGGGGGGGTTCACCTACAATGAGCAGTTCTTC

clone_size: .
v_call: TRBV19
j_call: TRBJ1-1
d_call: .
cdr3_aa: CASSIGVTGTEAFF
cdr3_nt: TGTGCCAGTAGTATTGGGGTTACGGGCACTGAAGCTTTCTTT

clone_size: .
v_call: TRBV12-3/TRBV12-4
j_call: TRBJ1-5
d_call: .
cdr3_aa: CASSLVSQPQHF
cdr3_nt: TGTGCCAGCAGTTTAGTTAGCCAGCCCCAGCATTTT

clone_size: .
v_call: TRBV10-2
j_call: TRBJ1-2
d_call: .
cdr3_aa: CASSKGLSGYTF
cdr3_nt: TGCGCCAGCAGTAAGGGTCTTAGTGGCTACACCTTC

clone_size: .
v_call: TRBV5-1
j_call: TRBJ1-1
d_call: TRBD1
cdr3_aa: CASRRQGSTEAFF
cdr3_nt: TGCGCCAGCAGGAGACAGGGGAGCACTGAAGCTTTCTTT

clone_size: once
v_call: TRBV4-1
j_call: TRBJ1-5
d_call: TRBD1
cdr3_aa: CASTLRGQGQPQHF
cdr3_nt: TGCGCCAGCACCCTCAGGGGGCAAGGTCAGCCCCAGCATTTT

clone_size: .
v_call: TRBV5-4
j_call: TRBJ1-3
d_call: .
cdr3_aa: CAHSGKGVGNTIYF
cdr3_nt: TGTGCCCACAGCGGCAAGGGGGTAGGAAACACCATATATTTT

clone_size: .
v_call: TRBV18
j_call: TRBJ2-3
d_call: .
cdr3_aa: CASSPTGGRTDTQYF
cdr3_nt: TGTGCCAGCTCACCAACCGGGGGCCGCACAGATACGCAGTATTTT

clone_size: .
v_call: TRBV6-2/TRBV6-3
j_call: TRBJ2-7
d_call: .
cdr3_aa: CASSPRVFYEQYF
cdr3_nt: TGTGCCAGCAGCCCCCGGGTCTTCTACGAGCAGTACTTC

clone_size: .
v_call: TRBV7-9
j_call: TRBJ1-5
d_call: TRBD1
cdr3_aa: CASSGQGSQPQHF
cdr3_nt: TGTGCCAGCAGCGGACAGGGGAGTCAGCCCCAGCATTTT

clone_size: .
v_call: TRBV19
j_call: TRBJ1-5
d_call: .
cdr3_aa: CASTSTSHSNQPQHF
cdr3_nt: TGTGCCAGTACCTCGACTAGCCATAGCAATCAGCCCCAGCATTTT

clone_size: once
v_call: TRBV2
j_call: TRBJ2-1
d_call: .
cdr3_aa: CASSVNSYNEQFF
cdr3_nt: TGTGCCAGCAGTGTCAACTCCTACAATGAGCAGTTCTTC

clone_size: .
v_call: TRBV6-2/TRBV6-3
j_call: TRBJ1-2
d_call: .
cdr3_aa: CASSLIGTRVAGYTF
cdr3_nt: TGTGCCAGCAGTTTAATCGGGACCAGGGTCGCTGGCTACACCTTC

clone_size: .
v_call: TRBV19
j_call: TRBJ2-3
d_call: .
cdr3_aa: CASSMAGGDTQYF
cdr3_nt: TGTGCCAGTAGTATGGCAGGGGGGGATACGCAGTATTTT

clone_size: .
v_call: TRBV9
j_call: TRBJ1-2
d_call: .
cdr3_aa: CASSVAENYGYTF
cdr3_nt: TGTGCCAGCAGCGTAGCAGAGAACTATGGCTACACCTTC